This T cell receptor beta chain emerged from a study of shared clonotypes between healthy human individuals. Study as a whole: The donor pool was made up of a couple of women and three men aged 18 to 49. Each donor had three CD4 naive, three CD4 memory, two CD8 naive and one CD8 memory plate.

Several immunoSEQ 96-well plates shared each subset's DNA, each plate a replicate. The table came from immunoSEQ multiplex PCR; TCRdb's copy has only in-frame clones and leaves some out. The table lists about 1.5 million clones, 98% of them singletons. Regarding this clone: The target antigen is unknown. The sample carries other DNA sequences with the same CDR3.

The CDR3 has 15 amino acids. Trimming left V 0 bases short and J 0 bases short, with 6 bases between. Germline V lookup: CDR1 MNHEY, CDR2 SVGAGI. Overall study findings and caveats: Generation probabilities were higher for clonotypes shared across all four sorted-subset donors than for unshared ones.

This TCR derives from a man aged 25 to 40 in good health. The chain joins TRBV6-5 to TRBJ1-3; D remains unclear. The sample comprised naive CD4+ T cells sorted from blood. Regarding subset: CD45RA+ positively selected. Here the CDR3 reads CASSYSTGSGNTIYF. The CDR3 DNA reads as TGTGCCAGCAGTTACTCTACCGGCTCTGGAAACACCATATATTTT.